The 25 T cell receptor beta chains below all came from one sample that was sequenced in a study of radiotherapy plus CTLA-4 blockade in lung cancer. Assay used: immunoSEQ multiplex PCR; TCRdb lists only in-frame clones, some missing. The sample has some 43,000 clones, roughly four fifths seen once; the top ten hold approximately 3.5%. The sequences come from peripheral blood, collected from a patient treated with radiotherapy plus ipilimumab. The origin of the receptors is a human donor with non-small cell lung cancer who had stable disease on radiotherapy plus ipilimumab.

The CDR3 region has the DNA TGTGCCAGCAGCTTAGGCCTATCGGGGGTTGTCCACGAGCAGTACTTC. The encoded protein is CASSLGLSGVVHEQYF. The genes are TRBV7-6 and TRBJ2-7, with TRBD2 as a possible D gene (6 bases). Looked up from germline, CDR1 is SGHVS and CDR2 is FNYEAQ. Trimming took 1 base from V and 5 from J, leaving 18 bases between them. The CDR3 spans 16 residues.

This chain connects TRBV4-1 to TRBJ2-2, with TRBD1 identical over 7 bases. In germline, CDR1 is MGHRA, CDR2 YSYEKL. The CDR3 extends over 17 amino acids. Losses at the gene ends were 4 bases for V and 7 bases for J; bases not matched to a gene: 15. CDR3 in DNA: TGCGCCAGCAGCCCCAGGCTACTACGGGACAGCTTCGGGGAGCTGTTTTTT. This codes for CASSPRLLRDSFGELFF.

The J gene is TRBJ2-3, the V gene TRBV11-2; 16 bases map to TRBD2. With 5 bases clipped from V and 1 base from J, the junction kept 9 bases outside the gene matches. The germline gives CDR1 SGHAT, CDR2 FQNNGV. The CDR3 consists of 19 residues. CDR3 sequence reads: CASSPPGLAGGRGTDTQYF. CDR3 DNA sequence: TGTGCCAGCAGCCCTCCGGGACTAGCGGGAGGGCGTGGCACAGATACGCAGTATTTT.

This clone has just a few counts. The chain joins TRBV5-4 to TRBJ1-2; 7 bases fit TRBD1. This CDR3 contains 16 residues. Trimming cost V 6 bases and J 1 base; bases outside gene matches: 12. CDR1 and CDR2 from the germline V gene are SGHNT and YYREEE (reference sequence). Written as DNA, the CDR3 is TGTGCCAGCAAGACAGGGAGCATTTTCGTTAACTATGGCTACACCTTC. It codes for CASKTGSIFVNYGYTF.

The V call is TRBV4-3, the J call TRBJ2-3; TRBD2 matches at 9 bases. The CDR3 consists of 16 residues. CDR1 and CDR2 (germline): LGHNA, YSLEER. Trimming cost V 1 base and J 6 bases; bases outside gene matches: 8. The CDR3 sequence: CASSQGLAGRRDTQYF. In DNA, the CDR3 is TGCGCCAGCAGCCAAGGTCTAGCGGGACGGCGGGATACGCAGTATTTT.

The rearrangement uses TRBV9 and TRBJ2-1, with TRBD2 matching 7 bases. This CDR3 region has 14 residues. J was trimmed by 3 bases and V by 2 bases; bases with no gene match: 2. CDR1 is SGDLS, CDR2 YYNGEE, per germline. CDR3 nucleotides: TGTGCCAGCAGCGTCCTAGCGGACTACAATGAGCAGTTCTTC. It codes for CASSVLADYNEQFF.

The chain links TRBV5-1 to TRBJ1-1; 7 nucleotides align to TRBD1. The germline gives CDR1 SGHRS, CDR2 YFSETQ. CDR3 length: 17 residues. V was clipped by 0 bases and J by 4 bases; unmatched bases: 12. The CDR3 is CASSLGQGHVVLTEAFF. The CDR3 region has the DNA TGCGCCAGCAGCTTGGGACAGGGCCATGTAGTACTCACTGAAGCTTTCTTT.

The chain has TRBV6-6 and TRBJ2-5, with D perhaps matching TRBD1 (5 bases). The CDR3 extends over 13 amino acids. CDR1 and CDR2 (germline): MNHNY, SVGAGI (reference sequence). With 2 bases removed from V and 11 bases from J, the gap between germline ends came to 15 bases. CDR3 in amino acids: CASSYPGPDEQYF. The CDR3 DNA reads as TGTGCCAGCAGTTACCCAGGGCCAGATGAGCAGTACTTC.

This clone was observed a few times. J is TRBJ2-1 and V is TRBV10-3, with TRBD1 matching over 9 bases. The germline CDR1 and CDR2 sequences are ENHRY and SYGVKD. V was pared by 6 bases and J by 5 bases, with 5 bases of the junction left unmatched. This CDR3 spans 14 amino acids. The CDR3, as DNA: TGTGCCATCAGCAGACAGGGGGATCACAATGAGCAGTTCTTC. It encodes CAISRQGDHNEQFF.

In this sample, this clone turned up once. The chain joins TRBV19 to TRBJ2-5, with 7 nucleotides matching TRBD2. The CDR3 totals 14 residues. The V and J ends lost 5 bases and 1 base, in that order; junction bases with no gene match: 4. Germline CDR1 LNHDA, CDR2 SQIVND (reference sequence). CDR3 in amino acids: CASSLLATQETQYF. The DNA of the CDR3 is TGTGCCAGTAGTTTACTAGCGACCCAAGAGACCCAGTACTTC. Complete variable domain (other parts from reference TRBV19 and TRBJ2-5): DGGITQSPKYLFRKEGQNVTLSCEQNLNHDAMYWYRQDPGQGLRLIYYSQIVNDFQKGDIAEGYSVSREKKESFPLTVTSAQKNPTAFYLCASSLLATQETQYFGPGTRLLVL.

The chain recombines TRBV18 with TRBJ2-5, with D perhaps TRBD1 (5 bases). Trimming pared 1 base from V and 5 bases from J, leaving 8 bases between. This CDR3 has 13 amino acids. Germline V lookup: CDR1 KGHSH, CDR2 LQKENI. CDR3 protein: CASSPQGSETQYF. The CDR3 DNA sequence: TGTGCCAGCTCACCACAGGGGTCGGAGACCCAGTACTTC.

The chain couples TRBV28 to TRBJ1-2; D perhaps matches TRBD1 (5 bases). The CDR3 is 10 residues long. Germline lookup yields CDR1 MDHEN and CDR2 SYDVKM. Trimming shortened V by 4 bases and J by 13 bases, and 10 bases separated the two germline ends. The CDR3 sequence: CASSSGQSTF. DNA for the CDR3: TGTGCCAGCAGTTCAGGACAAAGCACCTTC.

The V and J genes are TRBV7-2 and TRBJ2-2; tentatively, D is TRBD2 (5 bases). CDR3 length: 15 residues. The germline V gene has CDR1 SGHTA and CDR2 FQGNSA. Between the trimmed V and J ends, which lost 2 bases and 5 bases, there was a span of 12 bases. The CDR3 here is CASSLSGLSTGELFF. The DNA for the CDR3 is TGTGCCAGCAGCTTATCGGGGTTATCGACCGGGGAGCTGTTTTTT. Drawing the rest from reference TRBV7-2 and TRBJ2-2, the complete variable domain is GAGVSQSPSNKVTEKGKDVELRCDPISGHTALYWYRQSLGQGLEFLIYFQGNSAPDKSGLPSDRFSAERTGGSVSTLTIQRTQQEDSAVYLCASSLSGLSTGELFFGEGSRLTVL.

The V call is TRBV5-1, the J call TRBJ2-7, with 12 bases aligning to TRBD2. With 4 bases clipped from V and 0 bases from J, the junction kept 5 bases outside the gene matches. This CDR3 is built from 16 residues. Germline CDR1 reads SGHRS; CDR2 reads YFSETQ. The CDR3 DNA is TGCGCCAGCAGCCTGGGACTAGCGGGCTTCTCCTACGAGCAGTACTTC. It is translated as CASSLGLAGFSYEQYF.

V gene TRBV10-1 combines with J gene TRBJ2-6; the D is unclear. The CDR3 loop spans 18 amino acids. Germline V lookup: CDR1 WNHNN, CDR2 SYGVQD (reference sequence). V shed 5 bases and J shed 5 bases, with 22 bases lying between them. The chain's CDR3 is CASSMNPSAQSRANVLTF. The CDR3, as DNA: TGCGCCAGCAGTATGAACCCAAGCGCACAAAGTCGGGCCAACGTCCTGACTTTC.

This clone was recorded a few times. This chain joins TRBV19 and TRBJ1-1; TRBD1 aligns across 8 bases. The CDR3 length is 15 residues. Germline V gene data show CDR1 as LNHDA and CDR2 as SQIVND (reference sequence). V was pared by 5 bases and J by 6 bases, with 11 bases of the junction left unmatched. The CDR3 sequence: CASSPGQARGAEAFF. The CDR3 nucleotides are TGTGCCAGTAGTCCGGGACAGGCGAGAGGCGCTGAAGCTTTCTTT.

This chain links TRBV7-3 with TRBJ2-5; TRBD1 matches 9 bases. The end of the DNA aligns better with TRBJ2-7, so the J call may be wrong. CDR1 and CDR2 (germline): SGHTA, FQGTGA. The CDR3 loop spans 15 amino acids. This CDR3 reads CASSLAGQGPYEQYF. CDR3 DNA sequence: TGTGCCAGCAGCCTGGCGGGACAGGGTCCCTACGAGCAGTACTTC.

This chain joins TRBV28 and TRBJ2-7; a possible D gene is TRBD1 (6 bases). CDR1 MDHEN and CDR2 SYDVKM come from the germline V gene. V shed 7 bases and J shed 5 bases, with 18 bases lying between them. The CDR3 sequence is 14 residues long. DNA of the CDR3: TGTGCCAGCAACCCAACCGGGACATCCCACGAGCAGTACTTC. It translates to CASNPTGTSHEQYF.

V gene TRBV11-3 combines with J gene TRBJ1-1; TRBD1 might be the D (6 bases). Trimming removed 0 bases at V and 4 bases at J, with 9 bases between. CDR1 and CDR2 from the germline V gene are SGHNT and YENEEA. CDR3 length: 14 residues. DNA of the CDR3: TGTGCCAGCAGCTTAGATGCAGGGGCCACTGAAGCTTTCTTT. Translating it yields CASSLDAGATEAFF. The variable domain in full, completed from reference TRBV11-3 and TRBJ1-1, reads EAGVVQSPRYKIIEKKQPVAFWCNPISGHNTLYWYLQNLGQGPELLIRYENEEAVDDSQLPKDRFSAERLKGVDSTLKIQPAELGDSAVYLCASSLDAGATEAFFGQGTRLTVV.

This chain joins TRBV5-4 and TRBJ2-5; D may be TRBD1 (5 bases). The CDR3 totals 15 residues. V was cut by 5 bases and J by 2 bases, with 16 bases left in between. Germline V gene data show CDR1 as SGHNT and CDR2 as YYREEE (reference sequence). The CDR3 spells CASRRNQGYQETQYF. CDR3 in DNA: TGTGCCAGCAGACGTAATCAGGGTTATCAAGAGACCCAGTACTTC.

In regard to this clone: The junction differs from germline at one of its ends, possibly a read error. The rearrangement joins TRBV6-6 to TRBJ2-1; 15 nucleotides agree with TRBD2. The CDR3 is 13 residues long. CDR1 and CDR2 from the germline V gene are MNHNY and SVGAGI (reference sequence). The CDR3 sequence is CASSTGLAGGGIF. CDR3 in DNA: TGTGCCAGCAGTACGGGACTAGCGGGAGGAGGGATCTTC.

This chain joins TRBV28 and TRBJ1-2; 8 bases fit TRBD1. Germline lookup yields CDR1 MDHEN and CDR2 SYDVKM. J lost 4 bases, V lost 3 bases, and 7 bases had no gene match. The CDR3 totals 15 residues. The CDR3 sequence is CASSFEAGGAYGYTF. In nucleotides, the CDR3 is TGTGCCAGCAGTTTTGAGGCAGGGGGCGCCTATGGCTACACCTTC.

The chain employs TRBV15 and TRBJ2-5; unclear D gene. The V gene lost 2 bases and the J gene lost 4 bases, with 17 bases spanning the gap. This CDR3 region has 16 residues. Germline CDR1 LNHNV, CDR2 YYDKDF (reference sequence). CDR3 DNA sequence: TGTGCCACCAGCAGACCAGCTAGTGGAGTCGGAGAGACCCAGTACTTC. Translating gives CATSRPASGVGETQYF.

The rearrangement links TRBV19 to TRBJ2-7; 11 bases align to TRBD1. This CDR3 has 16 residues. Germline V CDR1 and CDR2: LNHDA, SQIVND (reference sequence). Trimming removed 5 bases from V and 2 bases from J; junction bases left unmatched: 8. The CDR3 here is CASSAGQGGQTYEQYF. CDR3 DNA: TGTGCCAGTAGTGCGGGACAGGGGGGACAAACCTACGAGCAGTACTTC.

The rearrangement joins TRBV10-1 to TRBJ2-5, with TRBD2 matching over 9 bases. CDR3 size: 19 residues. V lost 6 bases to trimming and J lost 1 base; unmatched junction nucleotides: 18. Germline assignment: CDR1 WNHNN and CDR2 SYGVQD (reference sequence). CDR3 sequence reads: CASRVGPPRTSAIQETQYF. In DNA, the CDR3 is TGCGCCAGCAGGGTGGGTCCTCCCCGGACTAGCGCGATCCAAGAGACCCAGTACTTC.